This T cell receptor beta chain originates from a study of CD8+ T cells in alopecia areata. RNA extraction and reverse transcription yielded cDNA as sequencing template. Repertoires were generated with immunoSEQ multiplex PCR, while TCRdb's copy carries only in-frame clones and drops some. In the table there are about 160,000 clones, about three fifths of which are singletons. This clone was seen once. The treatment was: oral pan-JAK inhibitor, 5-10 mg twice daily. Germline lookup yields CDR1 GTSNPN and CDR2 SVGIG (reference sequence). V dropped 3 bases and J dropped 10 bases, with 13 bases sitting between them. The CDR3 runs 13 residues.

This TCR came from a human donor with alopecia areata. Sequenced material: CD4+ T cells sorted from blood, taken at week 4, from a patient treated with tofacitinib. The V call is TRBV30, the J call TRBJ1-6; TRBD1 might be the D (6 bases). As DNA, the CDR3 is TGTGCCTGGAGGGCTACAGGGAACTCACCCCTCCACTTT. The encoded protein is CAWRATGNSPLHF.